Below are 27 T cell receptor beta chains sequenced from a single sample in a study of Graves' ophthalmopathy and Graves' hyperthyroidism. Amplified TCR beta CDR3 regions were obtained using RNA transcripts as template. An opening RT-PCR round employed HTBI primers and preceded a second-round multiplex PCR. One entry per CDR3 protein results from TCRdb running MiXCR on the multiplex PCR reads. Among roughly 50,000 distinct CDR3 sequences listed, 50% were seen once. Material: peripheral blood. The receptors come from an adult man with Graves' ophthalmopathy.

The CDR3 spells CSAVGQGNGYTF. The CDR3 DNA reads as TGCAGTGCTGTGGGACAGGGTAACGGCTACACCTTC. This chain connects TRBV20-1 to TRBJ1-2; 9 bases map to TRBD1. The ends lost 5 bases at V and 8 bases at J; junction bases unmatched: 6. Germline lookup yields CDR1 DFQATT and CDR2 SNEGSKA (reference sequence). The CDR3 has 12 amino acids.

The chain is built from TRBV9 and TRBJ1-4; 8 nucleotides align to TRBD1. The CDR3 has 14 residues. The junction had 5 bases not matched to a gene; V was cut back by 2 bases and J by 8 bases. Germline values: CDR1 SGDLS, CDR2 YYNGEE. The CDR3 loop reads CASSVGTGGEKLFF. CDR3 sequence (DNA): TGTGCCAGCAGCGTGGGGACAGGCGGGGAAAAACTGTTTTTT.

Note on this clonotype: This may be a read error: a much more frequent sequence differs by one nucleotide. The CDR3 region is CASSEITGANTGELFF. The CDR3 nucleotides are TGTGCCAGCAGTGAAATAACGGGAGCGAACACCGGGGAGCTGTTTTTT. V usage is TRBV6-1 and J usage is TRBJ2-2; D perhaps matches TRBD2 (6 bases). The germline CDR1 and CDR2 sequences are MNHNS and SASEGT. Between the trimmed V and J ends, which lost 2 bases and 0 bases, there was a span of 10 bases. The CDR3 has 16 residues.

The J gene is TRBJ1-4, the V gene TRBV7-9, with a possible D match to TRBD1 (6 bases). From germline, CDR1 is SEHNR and CDR2 FQNEAQ (reference sequence). The CDR3 contains 14 residues. V lost 3 bases and J 7 bases, leaving 12 bases between the germline ends. The DNA of the CDR3 is TGTGCCAGCAGCTTCTGCAGGGGTGGTGAAAAACTGTTTTTT. Translated, it gives CASSFCRGGEKLFF.

The chain joins TRBV20-1 to TRBJ2-7, with a weak D call TRBD2 (6 bases). The length of the CDR3 is 11 residues. Germline V gene data show CDR1 as DFQATT and CDR2 as SNEGSKA (reference sequence). The V end was cut by 3 bases, the J end by 3 bases, with 6 bases between. DNA of the CDR3: TGCAGTGCTAGGGAGGGCTACGAGCAGTACTTC. Its protein product is CSAREGYEQYF.

This clonotype appeared many times. The rearrangement links TRBV28 to TRBJ2-3; D uncertain. The germline V gene encodes CDR1 MDHEN and CDR2 SYDVKM. V lost 4 bases to trimming and J lost 1 base, with 6 bases between them. The CDR3 runs 13 residues. The CDR3 is CASSSPRTDTQYF. Written as DNA, the CDR3 is TGTGCCAGCAGTTCTCCCCGCACAGATACGCAGTATTTT.

The rearrangement uses TRBV3-1 and TRBJ2-7; TRBD1 is a possible D gene (7 bases). The CDR3 is 13 amino acids. Germline-derived CDR1 and CDR2 are LGHDT and YNNKEL (reference sequence). The V end lost 4 bases, the J end lost 6 bases, and 13 bases lay between the germline ends. The CDR3 reads CASSRRDSSEQYF. Written as DNA, the CDR3 is TGTGCCAGCAGCCGGAGGGACAGCTCCGAGCAGTACTTC.

The rearrangement links TRBV10-1 to TRBJ2-3; D unresolved. This CDR3 comprises 15 residues. CDR1 is WNHNN and CDR2 is SYGVQD in the germline V gene (reference sequence). V was cut by 3 bases and J by 2 bases, with 12 bases left in between. CDR3 residues: CASSDSALSTDTQYF. CDR3 bases: TGCGCCAGCAGTGATTCCGCCCTCTCCACAGATACGCAGTATTTT.

In its sample, this clonotype was seen many times. V and J are TRBV12-3 or TRBV12-4 and TRBJ1-2; D is ambiguous. The CDR3 totals 13 residues. Between the trimmed V and J ends, which lost 5 bases and 3 bases, there was a span of 10 bases. The CDR3: CASSLGPHYGYTF. The DNA of the CDR3 is TGTGCCAGCAGTCTAGGGCCCCACTATGGCTACACCTTC.

This clonotype was recorded at least ten times. This may be a read error: a much more frequent sequence differs by one nucleotide. This chain links TRBV20-1 with TRBJ2-7, with 9 bases fitting TRBD2. CDR3 length: 15 amino acids. With V trimmed by 5 bases and J by 0 bases, 8 bases remained unmatched. Germline V lookup: CDR1 DFQATT, CDR2 SNEGSKA (reference sequence). Written as DNA, the CDR3 is TGCAGTGCTGGCGGGGGGGGGTTCACCTCCTACGAGCAGTACTTC. Amino acids: CSAGGGGFTSYEQYF.

This clonotype was picked up many times. This chain joins TRBV19 and TRBJ1-5, with D perhaps matching TRBD1 (6 bases). The ends were cut back, 10 bases at V and 1 base at J, with 23 bases in the middle. The germline gives CDR1 LNHDA, CDR2 SQIVND (reference sequence). The CDR3 spans 17 residues. CDR3 sequence: CATDRGVGGASNQPQHF. Here the CDR3 DNA reads TGTGCCACCGATAGGGGGGTCGGGGGGGCGAGCAATCAGCCCCAGCATTTT.

The J gene is TRBJ2-3, the V gene TRBV6-4; 12 bases match TRBD2. J was trimmed by 4 bases and V by 4 bases; bases with no gene match: 3. Germline CDR1 reads MRHNA; CDR2 reads SNTAGT. This CDR3 has 15 amino acids. The CDR3 spells CASSGLAGVSDTQYF. The CDR3 DNA reads TGTGCCAGCAGTGGACTAGCGGGAGTCTCAGATACGCAGTATTTT.

The CDR3 is CASSAPFEQGYEQFF. The CDR3 region has the DNA TGTGCCAGCAGTGCCCCTTTTGAACAGGGGTATGAGCAGTTCTTC. The chain is built from TRBV12-3 or TRBV12-4 and TRBJ2-1, with 7 bases that match TRBD1. V was pared by 5 bases and J by 8 bases, with 12 bases of the junction left unmatched. CDR3 size: 15 residues.

The V call is TRBV18, the J call TRBJ1-5; D is ambiguous. The CDR3 has 16 residues. Trimming removed 3 bases at V and 7 bases at J, with 19 bases between. Germline CDR1 reads KGHSH; CDR2 reads LQKENI. The CDR3 sequence is CASSPITSFIGQPQHF. The CDR3 DNA reads as TGTGCCAGCTCACCGATTACGTCCTTCATAGGGCAGCCCCAGCATTTT.

This clonotype was seen repeatedly, ten times or more. CDR3 bases: TGCGCCAGCAGCCTGGACGGATATGAGCAGTTCTTC. As protein: CASSLDGYEQFF. This chain uses TRBV5-1 with TRBJ2-1; D uncertain. The V gene lost 4 bases and the J gene lost 8 bases, with 10 bases spanning the gap. This CDR3 has 12 amino acids. Germline loops: CDR1 SGHRS, CDR2 YFSETQ. The variable domain in full, completed from reference TRBV5-1 and TRBJ2-1, reads KAGVTQTPRYLIKTRGQQVTLSCSPISGHRSVSWYQQTPGQGLQFLFEYFSETQRNKGNFPGRFSGRQFSNSRSEMNVSTLELGDSALYLCASSLDGYEQFFGPGTRLTVL.

This sequence joins TRBV4-1 and TRBJ1-1; D ambiguous. V shed 4 bases and J shed 0 bases, with 12 bases lying between them. The germline CDR1 and CDR2 sequences are MGHRA and YSYEKL. The CDR3 totals 15 residues. The CDR3 bases are TGCGCCAGCAGCCCGAGGGAGGCCATGAACACTGAAGCTTTCTTT. Encoded protein: CASSPREAMNTEAFF.

In its sample, this clonotype is medium-sized. The genes are TRBV29-1 and TRBJ2-7; possibly TRBD2 for D (5 bases). CDR3 length: 12 amino acids. The germline CDR1 and CDR2 sequences are SQVTM and ANQGSEA. V gave up 7 bases and J gave up 2 bases, with 12 bases separating them. The CDR3: CSGQVGAYEQYF. The DNA for the CDR3 is TGCAGCGGCCAGGTGGGAGCCTACGAGCAGTACTTC.

This chain connects TRBV5-5 to TRBJ1-3, with 9 bases lining up with TRBD1. Trimming cost V 0 bases and J 4 bases; bases outside gene matches: 5. CDR3 length equals 16 residues. Germline CDR1 is SGHKS and CDR2 is YYEKEE (reference sequence). CDR3 sequence: CASSLGDRVGGNTIYF. In DNA form, the CDR3 reads TGTGCCAGCAGCTTGGGGGACAGGGTAGGGGGAAACACCATATATTTT. The full variable domain, rest sourced from reference TRBV5-5 and TRBJ1-3, is DAGVTQSPTHLIKTRGQQVTLRCSPISGHKSVSWYQQVLGQGPQFIFQYYEKEERGRGNFPDRFSARQFPNYSSELNVNALLLGDSALYLCASSLGDRVGGNTIYFGEGSWLTVV.

This chain links TRBV20-1 with TRBJ1-1; the D gene is possibly TRBD1 (5 bases). Trimming removed 0 bases at V and 1 base at J, with 9 bases between. This CDR3 region has 14 residues. Per germline, CDR1 DFQATT and CDR2 SNEGSKA (reference sequence). Written as DNA, the CDR3 is TGCAGTGCTAGAGATCCGAGGGGGAACACTGAAGCTTTCTTT. Translated, it gives CSARDPRGNTEAFF.

For this clonotype: A much larger clone sits a single nucleotide away, making a read error possible. V is TRBV28 and J is TRBJ2-1; TRBD2 matches 8 bases. Trimming took 2 bases from V and 8 from J; bases not matched to a gene: 14. From germline, CDR1 is MDHEN and CDR2 SYDVKM. This CDR3 has 17 residues. This CDR3 is CASSLLGNAGGCHEQFF. For the CDR3, the DNA is TGTGCCAGCAGTTTACTCGGGAACGCGGGAGGCTGTCATGAGCAGTTCTTC. Filled out from reference TRBV28 and TRBJ2-1, the complete variable domain reads DVKVTQSSRYLVKRTGEKVFLECVQDMDHENMFWYRQDPGLGLRLIYFSYDVKMKEKGDIPEGYSVSREKKERFSLILESASTNQTSMYLCASSLLGNAGGCHEQFFGPGTRLTVL.

This clonotype has a handful of counts. CDR3 coding DNA: TGTGCCAGCAGCCCTCGAGACGTGCGGGGAGGCTACAATGAGCAGTTCTTC. This translates into CASSPRDVRGGYNEQFF. The rearrangement links TRBV7-3 to TRBJ2-1; D possibly corresponds to TRBD2 (6 bases). Trimming shortened V by 5 bases and J by 3 bases, and 20 bases separated the two germline ends. The CDR3 is made up of 17 amino acids. The germline CDR1 and CDR2 sequences are SGHTA and FQGTGA.

In the case of this clonotype: Since the CDR3 does not end with the conserved phenylalanine or tryptophan, this likely comes from a read error. The chain joins TRBV24-1 to TRBJ2-5; the D gene is possibly TRBD2 (6 bases). The CDR3 is made up of 16 amino acids. From germline, CDR1 is KGHDR and CDR2 SFDVKD. Trimming removed 7 bases from V and 11 bases from J, with 28 bases in between. The CDR3 bases are TGTGCCACCAGCGATACAGTCGCGGGGAAGGTGGATACGCAGTACGTC. Its protein product is CATSDTVAGKVDTQYV.

Only one count was recorded for this clonotype. The chain links TRBV15 to TRBJ2-1, with TRBD2 identical over 13 bases. The CDR3 is made up of 18 amino acids. J was trimmed by 6 bases and V by 0 bases; bases with no gene match: 8. The germline V gene has CDR1 LNHNV and CDR2 YYDKDF (reference sequence). For the CDR3, the DNA is TGTGCCACCAGCAGAGATCGTGCTCGGACTAGCGGGAGCAATGAGCAGTTCTTC. It translates to CATSRDRARTSGSNEQFF.

V gene TRBV5-6 combines with J gene TRBJ2-7; no clear D gene. Per the germline V gene, CDR1 is SGHDT and CDR2 is YYEEEE. Trimming pared 0 bases from V and 5 bases from J, leaving 12 bases between. The CDR3 is 14 amino acids. The CDR3 coding sequence is TGTGCCAGCAGCTTGGTGGGTTCCGCCGACGAGCAGTACTTC. Protein product: CASSLVGSADEQYF.

By share, this clonotype counts as medium-sized (0.01 to 0.1%). The chain joins TRBV29-1 to TRBJ1-1; tentative D call: TRBD1 (5 bases). V was cut by 7 bases and J by 3 bases, with 18 bases left in between. The CDR3 runs to 14 residues. Germline assignment: CDR1 SQVTM and CDR2 ANQGSEA. The CDR3 DNA reads TGCAGCGGGGGACCTTGGGGCGTGGACACTGAAGCTTTCTTT. Residues: CSGGPWGVDTEAFF. Drawing the rest from reference TRBV29-1 and TRBJ1-1, the complete variable domain is SAVISQKPSRDICQRGTSLTIQCQVDSQVTMMFWYRQQPGQSLTLIATANQGSEATYESGFVIDKFPISRPNLTFSTLTVSNMSPEDSSIYLCSGGPWGVDTEAFFGQGTRLTVV.

The chain combines TRBV2 with TRBJ2-5; D not certain. Trimming stripped 7 bases from V and 1 base from J, with 10 bases between. Germline V gene data show CDR1 as SNHLY and CDR2 as FYNNEI. The CDR3 runs to 13 residues. The CDR3 sequence is CASNRVAQETQYF. CDR3 sequence (DNA): TGTGCCAGCAATAGGGTAGCCCAAGAGACCCAGTACTTC. Using reference TRBV2 and TRBJ2-5 for the parts outside the CDR3, the full variable domain is EPEVTQTPSHQVTQMGQEVILRCVPISNHLYFYWYRQILGQKVEFLVSFYNNEISEKSEIFDDQFSVERPDGSNFTLKIRSTKLEDSAMYFCASNRVAQETQYFGPGTRLLVL.

The rearrangement joins TRBV10-3 to TRBJ1-5; weak D call: TRBD1 (5 bases). CDR1 ENHRY and CDR2 SYGVKD come from the germline V gene. This CDR3 spans 14 amino acids. V shed 4 bases and J shed 0 bases, with 7 bases lying between them. CDR3 sequence (DNA): TGTGCCATCAGTGGGGGGGTTAGCAATCAGCCCCAGCATTTT. Its translation: CAISGGVSNQPQHF.